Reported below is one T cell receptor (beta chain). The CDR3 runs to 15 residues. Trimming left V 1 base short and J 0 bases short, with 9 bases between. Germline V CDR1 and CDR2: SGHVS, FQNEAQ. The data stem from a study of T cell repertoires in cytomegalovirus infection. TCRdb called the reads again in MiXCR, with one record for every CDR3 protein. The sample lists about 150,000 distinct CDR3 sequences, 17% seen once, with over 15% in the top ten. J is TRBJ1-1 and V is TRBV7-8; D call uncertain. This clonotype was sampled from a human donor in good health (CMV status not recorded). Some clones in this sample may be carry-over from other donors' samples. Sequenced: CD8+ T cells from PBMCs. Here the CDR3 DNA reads TGTGCCAGCAGCTTAGAAGGGCGGATGAACACTGAAGCTTTCTTT. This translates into CASSLEGRMNTEAFF.